Following are 27 T cell receptor beta chains from one sample sequenced in a study of blood T cell repertoires in COVID-19. Only in-frame clones appear in the TCRdb table, and some are missing; sequencing was by immunoSEQ multiplex PCR. This table holds over 150,000 clones, about 86% found once. Source material: PBMCs or T cells enriched from blood (not recorded which). These receptors came from a man aged 45 to 65 who had recovered from COVID-19.

The rearrangement links TRBV11-2 to TRBJ1-1, with D unclear. CDR1 is SGHAT and CDR2 is FQNNGV in the germline V gene. V was clipped by 5 bases and J by 2 bases, with 12 bases between them. This CDR3 comprises 14 residues. The CDR3 loop is CASSQHSLNTEAFF. CDR3 coding DNA: TGTGCCAGCAGCCAGCACAGCCTTAACACTGAAGCTTTCTTT.

This clone has just one count. The chain recombines TRBV7-6 with TRBJ1-6; no reliable D call. The CDR3 is 11 residues long. Germline V gene data show CDR1 as SGHVS and CDR2 as FNYEAQ. V was shortened by 3 bases and J by 13 bases, with 7 bases between the two germline ends. This CDR3 is CASSLEGPLHF. The CDR3 nucleotides are TGTGCCAGCAGCTTGGAGGGTCCCCTCCACTTT.

Here the CDR3 reads CASSLGGDPPGNTIYF. The CDR3 coding sequence is TGCGCCAGCAGCTTGGGGGGGGACCCTCCTGGAAACACCATATATTTT. V is TRBV5-1 and J is TRBJ1-3; TRBD1 is a possible D gene (5 bases). The CDR3 covers 16 residues. Germline CDR1 reads SGHRS; CDR2 reads YFSETQ. Trimming left V 0 bases short and J 2 bases short, with 12 bases between.

The chain carries TRBV5-3 and TRBJ1-6, with 8 bases lining up with TRBD1. TRBV5-3 counts as an open reading frame of uncertain function. The CDR3 is 13 residues long. The V and J ends lost 8 bases and 6 bases, in that order; junction bases with no gene match: 4. The chain's CDR3 is CASWTGPNSPLHF. The CDR3 bases are TGTGCCAGCTGGACAGGGCCTAATTCACCCCTCCACTTT.

This clone was recorded once. The chain has TRBV19 and TRBJ1-5, with 7 bases identical to TRBD1. The ends lost 7 bases at V and 3 bases at J; junction bases unmatched: 6. Germline CDR1 and CDR2: LNHDA and SQIVND (reference sequence). The CDR3 runs to 14 residues. The CDR3 DNA follows: TGTGCCAGTAAAGGACAGGCGAACAATCAGCCCCAGCATTTT. Amino acids: CASKGQANNQPQHF.

The chain combines TRBV14 with TRBJ1-3, with a weak D call TRBD1 (6 bases). Trimming removed 3 bases from V and 1 base from J, with 13 bases in between. The CDR3 contains 16 residues. Germline-derived CDR1 and CDR2 are SGHDN and FVKESK. CDR3 region: CASSHKVGASGNTIYF. The CDR3 nucleotides read TGTGCCAGCAGCCATAAAGTGGGGGCGTCTGGAAACACCATATATTTT.

The chain has TRBV29-1 and TRBJ1-5, with D possibly matching TRBD1 (5 bases). The germline V gene encodes CDR1 SQVTM and CDR2 ANQGSEA. The ends were cut back, 4 bases at V and 2 bases at J, with 9 bases in the middle. The CDR3 has 13 residues. CDR3 protein: CSVGRGGNQPQHF. CDR3 in DNA: TGCAGCGTTGGACGGGGGGGCAATCAGCCCCAGCATTTT.

The rearrangement joins TRBV7-9 to TRBJ1-2; 8 nucleotides agree with TRBD1. This CDR3 is 15 amino acids long. The germline V gene encodes CDR1 SEHNR and CDR2 FQNEAQ (reference sequence). V lost 0 bases to trimming and J lost 3 bases; unmatched junction nucleotides: 3. The CDR3 sequence: CASSLAGTGYYGYTF. Here the CDR3 DNA reads TGTGCCAGCAGCTTAGCTGGGACAGGCTACTATGGCTACACCTTC.

This clone was seen a few times. V is TRBV5-1 and J is TRBJ2-7; D might be TRBD2 (5 bases). Between the trimmed V and J ends, which lost 0 bases and 2 bases, there was a span of 21 bases. The CDR3 runs 18 residues. Germline loops: CDR1 SGHRS, CDR2 YFSETQ. The CDR3 region is CASSLVVGVSTGTYEQYF. As DNA, the CDR3 is TGCGCCAGCAGCTTGGTCGTCGGGGTATCGACGGGGACCTACGAGCAGTACTTC. The complete variable domain, with remaining parts taken from reference TRBV5-1 and TRBJ2-7, reads KAGVTQTPRYLIKTRGQQVTLSCSPISGHRSVSWYQQTPGQGLQFLFEYFSETQRNKGNFPGRFSGRQFSNSRSEMNVSTLELGDSALYLCASSLVVGVSTGTYEQYFGPGTRLTVT.

The chain has TRBV12-5 and TRBJ1-2; weak D call: TRBD1 (6 bases). The CDR3 sequence is 14 residues long. Germline CDR1 is LGHNT and CDR2 is FRNRAP. Deletions cut 4 bases from V and 6 bases from J, with 15 bases between. The CDR3 DNA follows: TGTGCTAGTGGTTCGAGGACAGAAAAGGATGGCTACACCTTC. It encodes CASGSRTEKDGYTF.

The chain joins TRBV19 to TRBJ1-1; D possibly corresponds to TRBD1 (6 bases). Trimming took off 3 bases at V and 5 bases at J, with 22 bases between the two ends. The CDR3 spans 17 residues. The germline CDR1 and CDR2 sequences are LNHDA and SQIVND (reference sequence). This chain's CDR3 is CASSMEVSGGLGTEAFF. The DNA for the CDR3 is TGTGCCAGTAGTATGGAGGTTTCGGGGGGCCTGGGGACTGAAGCTTTCTTT. The whole variable domain, filled in from reference TRBV19 and TRBJ1-1, reads DGGITQSPKYLFRKEGQNVTLSCEQNLNHDAMYWYRQDPGQGLRLIYYSQIVNDFQKGDIAEGYSVSREKKESFPLTVTSAQKNPTAFYLCASSMEVSGGLGTEAFFGQGTRLTVV.

The rearrangement uses TRBV7-2 and TRBJ2-1, with 12 nucleotides matching TRBD2. Germline V gives CDR1 SGHTA, CDR2 FQGNSA. The V and J ends lost 1 base and 6 bases, in that order; junction bases with no gene match: 7. The CDR3 loop spans 17 amino acids. Here the CDR3 DNA reads TGTGCCAGCAGCTTAGGCTCTAGCGGGGGGGCCGTCAATGAGCAGTTCTTC. Residues: CASSLGSSGGAVNEQFF.

This chain joins TRBV2 and TRBJ2-2, with 14 bases matching TRBD2. The CDR3 spans 19 residues. Per germline, CDR1 SNHLY and CDR2 FYNNEI. Trimming took 6 bases from V and 5 from J; bases not matched to a gene: 14. The CDR3 sequence: CASSLLPGLAGVVTGELFF. The CDR3 nucleotides read TGTGCCAGCAGCCTATTGCCGGGACTAGCGGGGGTTGTTACCGGGGAGCTGTTTTTT. Looking up the rest from reference TRBV2 and TRBJ2-2 gives the full variable domain: EPEVTQTPSHQVTQMGQEVILRCVPISNHLYFYWYRQILGQKVEFLVSFYNNEISEKSEIFDDQFSVERPDGSNFTLKIRSTKLEDSAMYFCASSLLPGLAGVVTGELFFGEGSRLTVL.

The chain combines TRBV6-5 with TRBJ1-2; D uncertain. The V and J ends lost 10 bases and 4 bases respectively, with 16 bases between them. CDR3 length: 13 amino acids. Germline values: CDR1 MNHEY, CDR2 SVGAGI. The CDR3 protein is CATRKSVPYGYTF. The CDR3 DNA reads as TGTGCCACCCGAAAATCAGTTCCCTATGGCTACACCTTC.

In this sample, this clone turned up once. The rearrangement links TRBV7-8 to TRBJ2-1; 11 bases match TRBD2. CDR1 is SGHVS, CDR2 FQNEAQ, per germline. This CDR3 is built from 15 residues. J lost 4 bases, V lost 3 bases, and 2 bases had no gene match. The CDR3, as DNA: TGTGCCAGCAGCTTGACTAGCGGGATATACAATGAGCAGTTCTTC. Translation: CASSLTSGIYNEQFF.

V usage is TRBV29-1 and J usage is TRBJ2-7; TRBD2 agrees at 8 bases. Per the germline V gene, CDR1 is SQVTM and CDR2 is ANQGSEA. After removal of 5 bases from V and 7 bases from J, the junction contained 7 bases not matched to a gene. The CDR3 is 12 residues long. CDR3 DNA: TGCAGCGTTTCCCGGGGGGGTTGGGAGCAGTACTTC. Translated, it gives CSVSRGGWEQYF.

The gene calls are TRBV19 and TRBJ2-3; 12 nucleotides agree with TRBD2. V lost 3 bases, J lost 0 bases, and 4 bases stayed unmatched. Germline values: CDR1 LNHDA, CDR2 SQIVND (reference sequence). The CDR3 extends over 17 amino acids. The CDR3: CASSMRTSGESTDTQYF. CDR3 sequence (DNA): TGTGCCAGTAGTATGAGGACTAGCGGGGAGAGCACAGATACGCAGTATTTT.

In its sample, this clone was seen once. The chain employs TRBV18 and TRBJ1-2; 7 nucleotides align to TRBD1. This CDR3 region has 16 residues. Germline trimming cut 2 bases from V and 7 bases from J; bases unmatched to any gene: 13. Germline V gene lookup returns CDR1 KGHSH and CDR2 LQKENI. CDR3 nucleotides: TGTGCCAGCTCACCAGCGGAGGGGGCGCAGATCATTGGCTACACCTTC. Amino acids: CASSPAEGAQIIGYTF.

In its sample, this clone was seen a few times. V and J are TRBV6-4 and TRBJ2-3; 9 bases line up with TRBD2. The germline V gene has CDR1 MRHNA and CDR2 SNTAGT. The CDR3 loop spans 16 amino acids. Trimming cost V 2 bases and J 3 bases; bases outside gene matches: 6. This CDR3 is CASSDGAGGPTDTQYF. CDR3 DNA sequence: TGTGCCAGCAGTGACGGCGCGGGGGGGCCGACAGATACGCAGTATTTT.

The chain joins TRBV6-2 or TRBV6-3 to TRBJ1-2; the D gene is possibly TRBD1 (5 bases). The germline V gene has CDR1 MNHEY and CDR2 SVGEGT. This CDR3 has 14 residues. Trimming shortened V by 2 bases and J by 2 bases, and 9 bases separated the two germline ends. The CDR3 is CASSYTGQNYGYTF. The CDR3 nucleotides read TGTGCCAGCAGTTACACCGGACAAAACTATGGCTACACCTTC.

The rearrangement links TRBV7-9 to TRBJ1-2, with a tentative D call TRBD1 (5 bases). Trimming cost V 2 bases and J 3 bases, with 7 bases left between them. Germline V gene lookup returns CDR1 SEHNR and CDR2 FQNEAQ (reference sequence). The length of the CDR3 is 13 residues. The CDR3 region has the DNA TGTGCCAGCAGCTTAACAGGAGACTATGGCTACACCTTC. Translated, it gives CASSLTGDYGYTF.

V is TRBV2 and J is TRBJ2-2; D remains ambiguous. The CDR3 runs 13 residues. Germline V gives CDR1 SNHLY, CDR2 FYNNEI. Trimming shortened V by 3 bases and J by 8 bases, and 10 bases separated the two germline ends. The CDR3 sequence: CASSDLVRGELFF. CDR3 DNA: TGTGCCAGCAGTGATTTGGTGAGGGGGGAGCTGTTTTTT.

The rearrangement joins TRBV7-2 to TRBJ2-3; no firm D call. Deletions cut 1 base from V and 6 bases from J, with 8 bases between. The V gene's germline CDR1 is SGHTA and CDR2 FQGNSA. The CDR3 has 13 amino acids. The DNA for the CDR3 is TGTGCCAGCAGCTTAGGTAGTGGTGATACGCAGTATTTT. It specifies CASSLGSGDTQYF.

The chain recombines TRBV3-1 (or the pseudogene TRBV3-2) with TRBJ1-2; D might be TRBD1 (5 bases). Trimming left V 8 bases short and J 7 bases short, with 11 bases between. This CDR3 comprises 11 residues. Germline CDR1 LGHDT, CDR2 YNNKEL (reference sequence). CDR3 region: CASEGRGGYTF. The CDR3 DNA follows: TGTGCCAGCGAGGGGAGGGGTGGCTACACCTTC.

This sequence joins TRBV2 and TRBJ1-2, with D tentatively TRBD1 (6 bases). The V gene lost 7 bases and the J gene lost 6 bases, with 21 bases spanning the gap. This CDR3 spans 15 amino acids. The V gene's germline CDR1 is SNHLY and CDR2 FYNNEI. The CDR3 region has the DNA TGTGCCAGCAATTTTAGGGGGACGTGGGGACATGGCTACACCTTC. This gives the protein CASNFRGTWGHGYTF. The full variable domain, its missing parts supplied by reference TRBV2 and TRBJ1-2, is EPEVTQTPSHQVTQMGQEVILRCVPISNHLYFYWYRQILGQKVEFLVSFYNNEISEKSEIFDDQFSVERPDGSNFTLKIRSTKLEDSAMYFCASNFRGTWGHGYTFGSGTRLTVV.

This chain connects TRBV7-2 to TRBJ2-3; D is possibly TRBD1 (6 bases). V was shortened by 5 bases and J by 2 bases, with 14 bases between the two germline ends. The CDR3 has 15 amino acids. Germline V gene lookup returns CDR1 SGHTA and CDR2 FQGNSA. CDR3 sequence (DNA): TGTGCCAGCAGCCTTAACAGGGCGAACACAGATACGCAGTATTTT. The encoded protein is CASSLNRANTDTQYF.

This clone showed up just a few times. CDR3 nucleotide sequence: TGTGCCAGCAGTACAGCGGGGGGCAGTAGAGATACGCAGTATTTT. Translating gives CASSTAGGSRDTQYF. This chain connects TRBV6-5 to TRBJ2-3; 9 nucleotides agree with TRBD2. V lost 5 bases to trimming and J lost 5 bases; unmatched junction nucleotides: 8. From germline, CDR1 is MNHEY and CDR2 SVGAGI. The CDR3 is 15 amino acids.